A selection of T cell receptor beta chains follows, all from one sample in a study of regulatory T cells in long-lasting Graves disease. TCRdb reanalysed the multiplex PCR reads using MiXCR and keeps one entry per CDR3 protein. In the table there are a few hundred thousand distinct CDR3 sequences, around 15% of which are singletons. These data were likewise used in another study, on T cells in Graves' hyperthyroidism and ophthalmopathy.

Sequences were derived from peripheral blood mononuclear cells (PBMCs), sampled at new diagnosis, from a patient treated with antithyroid drugs. The receptors shown here come from a young woman with Graves disease. CDR3s include the opening cysteine and the closing phenylalanine or tryptophan. Each record gives: V gene, J gene, clone size, D gene, CDR3 protein, CDR3 DNA. D genes are given only for firm matches. Rows may omit the clone size; those that give it use once, few, many or a size class.

TRBV28	TRBJ2-7	many	-	CANSRQALYYEQYF	TGTGCCAACAGCAGACAGGCTCTTTACTACGAGCAGTACTTC
TRBV11-2	TRBJ1-6	many	-	CASSLSQGSNSPLHF	TGTGCCAGCAGCTTATCGCAGGGTTCGAATTCACCCCTCCACTTT
TRBV19	TRBJ2-1	-	TRBD2	CASTLGGSSYNEQFF	TGTGCCAGTACCCTGGGAGGGAGCTCCTACAATGAGCAGTTCTTC
TRBV4-1	TRBJ2-1	-	-	CASSQQLGGDEQFF	TGCGCCAGCAGCCAACAACTAGGGGGTGATGAGCAGTTCTTC
TRBV27	TRBJ1-2	-	TRBD1	CASSSTGQGYGYTF	TGTGCCAGCAGTTCCACGGGACAGGGGTATGGCTACACCTTC
TRBV19	TRBJ2-5	-	TRBD1	CASSTRTGGEPQETQYF	TGTGCCAGTAGTACACGGACAGGGGGCGAACCTCAAGAGACCCAGTACTTC
TRBV25-1	TRBJ2-7	-	TRBD2	CASSGGLAGLYEQYF	TGTGCCAGCAGTGGGGGTCTAGCGGGCCTCTACGAGCAGTACTTC
TRBV20-1	TRBJ2-7	few	-	CSARDTYEQYF	TGCAGTGCTAGGGACACCTACGAGCAGTACTTC
TRBV12-3/TRBV12-4	TRBJ1-5	many	-	CASSLSGYGNQPQHF	TGTGCCAGCAGTTTGTCAGGGTACGGCAATCAGCCCCAGCATTTT
TRBV27	TRBJ2-3	many	-	CASSFKRSTDTQYF	TGTGCCAGCAGTTTTAAGCGTTCCACAGATACGCAGTATTTT
TRBV11-2	TRBJ2-2	few	TRBD1	CASSRTGMPTGELFF	TGTGCCAGCAGCCGGACAGGGATGCCCACCGGGGAGCTGTTTTTT
TRBV10-1	TRBJ2-1	many	TRBD2	CASKAHRIAGGREQFF	TGCGCCAGCAAAGCCCATCGTATCGCGGGAGGCAGGGAGCAGTTCTTC
TRBV28	TRBJ2-7	few	TRBD2	CASTLGTSGLYEQYF	TGTGCCAGCACCCTCGGGACTAGCGGACTCTACGAGCAGTACTTC
TRBV28	TRBJ2-7	-	TRBD2	CASSSHPTSEEQYF	TGTGCCAGCAGTTCGCACCCGACTAGCGAGGAGCAGTACTTC
TRBV2	TRBJ2-1	many	TRBD2	CASEKAGTSDEQFF	TGTGCCAGCGAAAAAGCCGGGACTAGTGATGAGCAGTTCTTC
TRBV6-1	TRBJ2-1	-	-	CASSLPGEQSF	TGTGCCAGCAGTCTCCCGGGGGAGCAGTCCTTC
TRBV20-1	TRBJ1-5	many	-	CSGSLAGGTWSDQPQHF	TGCAGTGGCAGTCTGGCAGGCGGTACCTGGAGCGATCAGCCCCAGCATTTT
TRBV9	TRBJ2-3	few	-	CASSVGQILSTDTQYF	TGTGCCAGCAGCGTAGGACAAATCCTTAGCACAGATACGCAGTATTTT
TRBV3-1	TRBJ2-3	many	-	CASSHRRVTDTQYF	TGTGCCAGCAGCCACAGGAGGGTCACAGATACGCAGTATTTT
TRBV12-3/TRBV12-4	TRBJ2-7	-	TRBD2	CASTGTNDYEQYF	TGTGCCAGCACCGGGACTAACGACTACGAGCAGTACTTC
TRBV12-3/TRBV12-4	TRBJ2-7	many	-	CASSLMGYEQYF	TGTGCCAGCAGTTTAATGGGGTACGAGCAGTACTTC
TRBV6-1	TRBJ2-7	many	TRBD1	CASASGTGEFEQYF	TGTGCCAGCGCCTCCGGGACAGGGGAATTCGAGCAGTACTTC
TRBV5-1	TRBJ1-2	-	-	CASSLAGQLSGYTF	TGCGCCAGCAGCTTGGCAGGGCAATTGAGTGGCTACACCTTC
TRBV5-5	TRBJ2-1	many	-	CASSTIHGSLIGNEQFF	TGTGCCAGCAGCACTATACACGGGTCCCTTATAGGCAATGAGCAGTTCTTC
TRBV3-1	TRBJ2-1	many	-	CASSQVLSGLNNEQFF	TGTGCCAGCAGCCAAGTCCTGAGTGGCCTTAACAATGAGCAGTTCTTC
TRBV12-3/TRBV12-4	TRBJ1-3	many	-	CASRSTGHSGNTIYF	TGTGCCAGCAGGTCAACGGGGCACTCTGGAAACACCATATATTTT
TRBV28	TRBJ2-3	many	TRBD2	CASSFVTSGSRVSTDTQYF	TGTGCCAGCAGTTTCGTGACTAGCGGGAGCAGGGTATCAACAGATACGCAGTATTTT
TRBV10-3	TRBJ1-1	few	-	CASRHEGSTEAFF	TGTGCCTCACGACACGAGGGTTCAACTGAAGCTTTCTTT
TRBV14	TRBJ2-7	-	-	CASSLHWAGILPYEQYF	TGTGCCAGCAGCCTTCACTGGGCAGGGATCCTTCCCTACGAGCAGTACTTC
TRBV20-1	TRBJ2-1	few	-	CSARSLSGPAYNEQFF	TGCAGTGCTAGATCCCTAAGCGGGCCTGCCTACAATGAGCAGTTCTTC
TRBV20-1	TRBJ2-3	-	TRBD2	CSVMAGGYTDTQYF	TGCAGTGTTATGGCGGGAGGATACACAGATACGCAGTATTTT
TRBV5-4	TRBJ2-3	few	TRBD2	CASSLSSGVDTQYF	TGTGCCAGCAGCTTGTCCAGCGGGGTAGATACGCAGTATTTT
TRBV24-1	TRBJ2-3	-	TRBD2	CATSDLGSGRSTDTQYF	TGTGCCACCAGTGATCTCGGTAGCGGGAGAAGCACAGATACGCAGTATTTT
TRBV27	TRBJ2-1	many	-	CASSPLEWDGNEQFF	TGTGCCAGCAGTCCACTCGAATGGGATGGAAATGAGCAGTTCTTC
TRBV7-9	TRBJ2-5	-	TRBD2	CASSLPRLAGSETQYF	TGTGCCAGCAGCTTACCCCGACTAGCGGGAAGTGAGACCCAGTACTTC
TRBV7-9	TRBJ2-7	many	TRBD1	CASSGGQAFSAYEQYF	TGTGCCAGCAGCGGGGGACAGGCCTTTTCTGCCTACGAGCAGTACTTC
TRBV28	TRBJ1-3	-	-	CASSFPNRDTIYF	TGTGCCAGCAGTTTCCCCAACCGGGATACCATATATTTT
TRBV30	TRBJ1-2	-	TRBD1	CAWTTGVHGYTF	TGTGCCTGGACGACAGGGGTTCATGGCTACACCTTC
TRBV5-4	TRBJ2-1	-	TRBD2	CASSGGASGVYNEQFF	TGTGCCAGCAGCGGGGGGGCTAGCGGGGTCTACAATGAGCAGTTCTTC
TRBV2	TRBJ2-3	few	-	CASSERSTQYF	TGTGCCAGCAGTGAACGGAGTACGCAGTATTTT
TRBV5-1	TRBJ2-1	few	TRBD2	CASGTSGSYNEQFF	TGCGCCAGCGGTACTAGCGGCTCTTACAATGAGCAGTTCTTC
TRBV2	TRBJ2-1	many	TRBD2	CASSETLAGKSEQFF	TGTGCCAGCAGTGAAACGCTAGCGGGAAAATCTGAGCAGTTCTTC
TRBV4-1	TRBJ2-3	-	TRBD2	CASSQSPGGVSTDMQYF	TGCGCCAGCAGCCAATCCCCTGGGGGGGTAAGCACAGATATGCAGTATTTT